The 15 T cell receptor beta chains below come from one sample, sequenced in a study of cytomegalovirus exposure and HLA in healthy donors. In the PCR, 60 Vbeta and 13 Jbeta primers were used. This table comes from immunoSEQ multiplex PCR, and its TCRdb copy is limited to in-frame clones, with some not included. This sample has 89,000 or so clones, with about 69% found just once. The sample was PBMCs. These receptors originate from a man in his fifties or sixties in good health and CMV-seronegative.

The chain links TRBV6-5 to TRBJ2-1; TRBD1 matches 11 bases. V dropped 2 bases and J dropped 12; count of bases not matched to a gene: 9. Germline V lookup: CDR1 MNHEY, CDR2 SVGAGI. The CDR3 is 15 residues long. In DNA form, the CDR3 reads TGTGCCAGCAGTTACCGAAGCGGGACAGGGGGGGGGCAGTTCTTC. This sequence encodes CASSYRSGTGGGQFF.

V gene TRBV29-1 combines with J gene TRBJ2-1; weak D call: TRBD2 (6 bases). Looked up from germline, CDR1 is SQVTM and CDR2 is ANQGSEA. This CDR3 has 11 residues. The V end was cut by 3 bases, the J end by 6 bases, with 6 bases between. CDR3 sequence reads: CSVEGGNEQFF. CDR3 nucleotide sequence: TGCAGCGTTGAGGGGGGCAATGAGCAGTTCTTC.

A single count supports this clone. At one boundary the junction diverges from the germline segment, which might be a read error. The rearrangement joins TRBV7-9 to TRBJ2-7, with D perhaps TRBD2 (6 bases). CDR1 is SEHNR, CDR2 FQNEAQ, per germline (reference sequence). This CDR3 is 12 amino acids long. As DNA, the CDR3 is TGTTCCAGCAGCTCCGGGGGCTACGAGCAGTACTTC. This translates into CSSSSGGYEQYF.

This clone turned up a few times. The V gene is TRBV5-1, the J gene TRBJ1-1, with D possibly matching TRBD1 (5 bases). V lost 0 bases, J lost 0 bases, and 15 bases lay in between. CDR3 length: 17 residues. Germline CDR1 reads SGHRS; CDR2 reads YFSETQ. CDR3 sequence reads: CASSLGGVGLMNTEAFF. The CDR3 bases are TGCGCCAGCAGCTTGGGGGGCGTGGGGCTAATGAACACTGAAGCTTTCTTT. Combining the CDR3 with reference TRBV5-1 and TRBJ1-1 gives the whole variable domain KAGVTQTPRYLIKTRGQQVTLSCSPISGHRSVSWYQQTPGQGLQFLFEYFSETQRNKGNFPGRFSGRQFSNSRSEMNVSTLELGDSALYLCASSLGGVGLMNTEAFFGQGTRLTVV.

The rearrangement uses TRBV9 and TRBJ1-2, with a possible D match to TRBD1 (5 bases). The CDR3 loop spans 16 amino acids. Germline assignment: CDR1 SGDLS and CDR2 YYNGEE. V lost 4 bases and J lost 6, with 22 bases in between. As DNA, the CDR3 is TGTGCCAGCAGCCTCGCCGGCCAGGGAAAAAGAAATGGCTACACCTTC. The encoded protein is CASSLAGQGKRNGYTF.

The CDR3 region is CASRGQGVYGYTF. The CDR3 DNA reads as TGTGCCAGCCGAGGACAGGGGGTTTATGGCTACACCTTC. The chain recombines TRBV27 with TRBJ1-2, with 10 bases fitting TRBD1. The CDR3 has 13 residues. CDR1 is MNHEY, CDR2 SMNVEV, per germline (reference sequence). Trimming took 8 bases from V and 5 from J; bases not matched to a gene: 5.

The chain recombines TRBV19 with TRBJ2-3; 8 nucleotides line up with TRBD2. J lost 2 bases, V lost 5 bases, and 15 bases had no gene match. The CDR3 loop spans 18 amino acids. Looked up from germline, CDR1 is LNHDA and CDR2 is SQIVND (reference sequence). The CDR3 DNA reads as TGTGCCAGTAGTCCGCCGCCTTCTGGCGGGGGGTTCACAGATACGCAGTATTTT. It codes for CASSPPPSGGGFTDTQYF. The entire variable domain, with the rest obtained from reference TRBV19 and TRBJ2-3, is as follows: DGGITQSPKYLFRKEGQNVTLSCEQNLNHDAMYWYRQDPGQGLRLIYYSQIVNDFQKGDIAEGYSVSREKKESFPLTVTSAQKNPTAFYLCASSPPPSGGGFTDTQYFGPGTRLTVL.

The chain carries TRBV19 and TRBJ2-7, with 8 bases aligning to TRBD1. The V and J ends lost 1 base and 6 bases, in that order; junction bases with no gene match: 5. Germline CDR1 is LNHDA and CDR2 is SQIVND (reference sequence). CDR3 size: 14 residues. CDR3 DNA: TGTGCCAGTAGTATAGGGCAGGGGGCTGTCGAGCAGTACTTC. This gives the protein CASSIGQGAVEQYF.

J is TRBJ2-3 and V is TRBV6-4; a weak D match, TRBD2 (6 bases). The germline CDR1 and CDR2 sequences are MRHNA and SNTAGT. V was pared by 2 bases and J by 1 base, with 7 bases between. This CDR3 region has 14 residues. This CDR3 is CASSDREGTDTQYF. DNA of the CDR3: TGTGCCAGCAGTGACAGGGAGGGCACAGATACGCAGTATTTT.

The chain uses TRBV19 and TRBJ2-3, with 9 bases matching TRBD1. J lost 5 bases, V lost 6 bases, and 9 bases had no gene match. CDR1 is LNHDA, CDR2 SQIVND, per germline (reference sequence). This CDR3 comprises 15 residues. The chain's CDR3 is CASSDGTGLEDTQYF. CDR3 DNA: TGTGCCAGTAGCGACGGGACAGGGCTGGAAGATACGCAGTATTTT.

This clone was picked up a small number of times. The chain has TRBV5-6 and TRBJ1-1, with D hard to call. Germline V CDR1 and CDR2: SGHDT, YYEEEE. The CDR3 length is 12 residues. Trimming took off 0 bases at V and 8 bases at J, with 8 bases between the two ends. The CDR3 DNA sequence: TGTGCCAGCAGCTTGGCCGAGTTCGAAGCTTTCTTT. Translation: CASSLAEFEAFF.

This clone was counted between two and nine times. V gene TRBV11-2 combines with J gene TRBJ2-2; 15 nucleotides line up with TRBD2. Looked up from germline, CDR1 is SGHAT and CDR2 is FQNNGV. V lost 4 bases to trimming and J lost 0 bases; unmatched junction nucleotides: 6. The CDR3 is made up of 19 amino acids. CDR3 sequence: CASSSRTSGGASNTGELFF. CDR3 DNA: TGTGCCAGCAGCTCCCGGACTAGCGGGGGGGCTTCGAACACCGGGGAGCTGTTTTTT.

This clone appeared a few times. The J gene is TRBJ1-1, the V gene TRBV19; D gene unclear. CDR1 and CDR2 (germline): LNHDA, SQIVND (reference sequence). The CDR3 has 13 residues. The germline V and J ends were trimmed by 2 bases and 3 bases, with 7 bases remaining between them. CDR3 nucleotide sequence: TGTGCCAGTAGTATATCCCGAGACACTGAAGCTTTCTTT. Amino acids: CASSISRDTEAFF.

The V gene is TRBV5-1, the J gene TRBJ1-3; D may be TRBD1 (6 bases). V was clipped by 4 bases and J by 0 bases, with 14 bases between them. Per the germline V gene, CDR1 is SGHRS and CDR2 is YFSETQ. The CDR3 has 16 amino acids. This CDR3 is CASSLGTPSSGNTIYF. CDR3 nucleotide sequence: TGCGCCAGCAGCCTTGGGACACCAAGCTCTGGAAACACCATATATTTT.

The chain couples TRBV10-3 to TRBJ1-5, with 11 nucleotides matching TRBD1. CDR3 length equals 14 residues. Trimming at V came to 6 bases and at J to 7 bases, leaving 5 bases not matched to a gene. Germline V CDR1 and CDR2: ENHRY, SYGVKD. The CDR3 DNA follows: TGTGCCATCAGCGGGACAGGGGGTCAACAGCCCCAGCATTTT. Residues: CAISGTGGQQPQHF.